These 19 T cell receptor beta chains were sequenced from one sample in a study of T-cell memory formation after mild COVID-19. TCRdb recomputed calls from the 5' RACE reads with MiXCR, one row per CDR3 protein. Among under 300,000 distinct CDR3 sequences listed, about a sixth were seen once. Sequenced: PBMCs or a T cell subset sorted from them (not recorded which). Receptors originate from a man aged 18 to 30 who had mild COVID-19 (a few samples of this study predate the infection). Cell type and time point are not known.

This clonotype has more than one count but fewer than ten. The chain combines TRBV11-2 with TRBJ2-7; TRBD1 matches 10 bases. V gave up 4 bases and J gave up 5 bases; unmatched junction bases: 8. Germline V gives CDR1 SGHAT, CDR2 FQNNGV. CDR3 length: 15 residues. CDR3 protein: CASSSMDRGVDEQYF. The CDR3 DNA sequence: TGTGCCAGCAGCTCCATGGACAGGGGGGTTGACGAGCAGTACTTC.

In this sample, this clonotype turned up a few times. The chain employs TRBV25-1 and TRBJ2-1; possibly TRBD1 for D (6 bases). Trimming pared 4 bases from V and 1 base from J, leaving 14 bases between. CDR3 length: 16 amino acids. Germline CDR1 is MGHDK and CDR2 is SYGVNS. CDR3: CASSGTSGASYNEQFF. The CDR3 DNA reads TGTGCCAGCAGTGGGACCTCAGGGGCGTCCTACAATGAGCAGTTCTTC.

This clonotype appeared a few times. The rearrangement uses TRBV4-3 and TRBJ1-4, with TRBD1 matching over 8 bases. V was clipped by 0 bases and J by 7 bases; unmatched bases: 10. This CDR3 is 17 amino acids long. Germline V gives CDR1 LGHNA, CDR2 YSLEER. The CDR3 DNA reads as TGCGCCAGCAGCCAAGATGCGGCCAGGGGGCGAAGTGAAAAACTGTTTTTT. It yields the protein CASSQDAARGRSEKLFF.

DNA for the CDR3: TGTGCCACCAGCAGAGATCCAGGGTTAGGCGCCAAAAACATTCAGTACTTC. This codes for CATSRDPGLGAKNIQYF. The chain carries TRBV15 and TRBJ2-4; maybe TRBD1 (5 bases). CDR3 length equals 17 residues. Germline V gives CDR1 LNHNV, CDR2 YYDKDF (reference sequence). The V end was cut by 0 bases, the J end by 1 base, with 13 bases between.

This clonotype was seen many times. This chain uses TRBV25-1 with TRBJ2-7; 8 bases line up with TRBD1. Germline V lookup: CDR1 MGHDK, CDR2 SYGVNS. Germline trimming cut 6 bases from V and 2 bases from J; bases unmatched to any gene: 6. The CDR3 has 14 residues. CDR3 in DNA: TGTGCCAGCAGCGATCAGGGGGCTACCTACGAGCAGTACTTC. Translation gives CASSDQGATYEQYF.

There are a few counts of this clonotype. DNA for the CDR3: TGTGCCAGCACGGATAGTGGCTACGAGCAGTACTTC. Amino acid sequence: CASTDSGYEQYF. The genes are TRBV6-2 or TRBV6-3 and TRBJ2-7; the D is unclear. The CDR3 is made up of 12 amino acids. Per germline, CDR1 MNHEY and CDR2 SVGEGT. The V and J ends lost 7 bases and 3 bases respectively, with 10 bases between them.

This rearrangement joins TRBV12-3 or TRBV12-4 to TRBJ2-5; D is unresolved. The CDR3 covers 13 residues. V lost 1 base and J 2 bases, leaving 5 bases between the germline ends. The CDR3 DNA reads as TGTGCCAGCAGTTTAGTACGGCAAGAGACCCAGTACTTC. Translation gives CASSLVRQETQYF.

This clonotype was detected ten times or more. Here the CDR3 reads CASSILTSVDYEQYF. The CDR3 bases are TGCGCCAGCAGCATATTGACTAGCGTCGACTACGAGCAGTACTTC. The chain recombines TRBV5-1 with TRBJ2-7; TRBD2 matches 8 bases. From germline, CDR1 is SGHRS and CDR2 YFSETQ. V shed 4 bases, J shed 3 bases, and the junction held 9 bases outside the gene matches. This CDR3 is 15 amino acids long.

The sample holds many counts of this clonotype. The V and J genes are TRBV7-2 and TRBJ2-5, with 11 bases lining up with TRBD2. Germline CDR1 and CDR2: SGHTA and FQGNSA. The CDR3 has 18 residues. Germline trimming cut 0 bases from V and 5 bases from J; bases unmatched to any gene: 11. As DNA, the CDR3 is TGTGCCAGCAGCTTAGCGCTTCTAGCGGGGGGAGGTTGGGAGACCCAGTACTTC. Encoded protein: CASSLALLAGGGWETQYF.

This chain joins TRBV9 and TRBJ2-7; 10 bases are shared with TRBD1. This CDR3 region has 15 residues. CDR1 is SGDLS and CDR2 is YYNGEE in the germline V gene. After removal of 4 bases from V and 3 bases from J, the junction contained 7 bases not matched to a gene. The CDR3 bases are TGTGCCAGCAGCCTCCGGGACAGGGGTGGCTACGAGCAGTACTTC. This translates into CASSLRDRGGYEQYF.

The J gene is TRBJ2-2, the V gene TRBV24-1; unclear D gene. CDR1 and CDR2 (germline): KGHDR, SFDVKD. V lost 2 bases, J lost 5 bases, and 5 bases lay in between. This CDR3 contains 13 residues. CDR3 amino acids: CATSDYGTGELFF. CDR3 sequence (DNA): TGTGCCACCAGTGATTACGGGACCGGGGAGCTGTTTTTT.

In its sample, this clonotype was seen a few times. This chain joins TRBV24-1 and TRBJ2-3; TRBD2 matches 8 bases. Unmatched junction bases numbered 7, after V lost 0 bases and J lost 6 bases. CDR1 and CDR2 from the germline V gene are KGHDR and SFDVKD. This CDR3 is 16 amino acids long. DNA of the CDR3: TGTGCCACCAGTGATTTGGGCGGGGGGAAGTACGATACGCAGTATTTT. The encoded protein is CATSDLGGGKYDTQYF.

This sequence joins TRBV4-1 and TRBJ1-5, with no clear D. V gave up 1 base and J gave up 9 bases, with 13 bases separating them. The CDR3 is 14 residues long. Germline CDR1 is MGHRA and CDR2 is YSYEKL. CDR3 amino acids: CASSQVTAPGPQHF. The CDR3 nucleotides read TGCGCCAGCAGCCAAGTCACAGCCCCCGGGCCCCAGCATTTT.

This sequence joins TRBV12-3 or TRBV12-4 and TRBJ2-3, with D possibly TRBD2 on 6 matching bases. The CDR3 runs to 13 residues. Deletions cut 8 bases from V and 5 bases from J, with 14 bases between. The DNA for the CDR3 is TGTGCCAGCTGTATGCGGGGCTTAGATACGCAGTATTTT. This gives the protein CASCMRGLDTQYF.

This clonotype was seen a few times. CDR3 in DNA: TGCGCCAGCAGGACAGAGAACACTGAAGCTTTCTTT. Translation gives CASRTENTEAFF. The genes are TRBV10-2 and TRBJ1-1; TRBD1 is a possible D gene (5 bases). CDR1 is WSHSY, CDR2 SAAADI, per germline. V was pared by 6 bases and J by 1 base, with 6 bases between. The CDR3 is 12 amino acids.

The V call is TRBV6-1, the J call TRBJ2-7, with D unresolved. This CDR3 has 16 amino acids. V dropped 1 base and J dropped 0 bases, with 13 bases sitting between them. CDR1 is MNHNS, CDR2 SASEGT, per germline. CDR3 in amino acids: CASSEEPNTSSYEQYF. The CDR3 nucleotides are TGTGCCAGCAGTGAAGAGCCTAACACAAGCTCCTACGAGCAGTACTTC.

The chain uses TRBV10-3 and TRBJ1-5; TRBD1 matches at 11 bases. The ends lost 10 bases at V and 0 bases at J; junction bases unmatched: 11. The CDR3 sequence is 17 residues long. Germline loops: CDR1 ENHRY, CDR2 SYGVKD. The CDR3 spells CASAGTGGYYSNQPQHF. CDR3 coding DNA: TGTGCCAGCGCCGGGACAGGGGGTTATTATAGCAATCAGCCCCAGCATTTT.

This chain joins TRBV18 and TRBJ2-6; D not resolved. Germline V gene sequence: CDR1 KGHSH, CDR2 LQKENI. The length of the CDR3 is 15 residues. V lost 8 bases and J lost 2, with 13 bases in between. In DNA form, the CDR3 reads TGTGCCAGCCCTCCTGATGGAGCTGGGGCCAACGTCCTGACTTTC. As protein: CASPPDGAGANVLTF.

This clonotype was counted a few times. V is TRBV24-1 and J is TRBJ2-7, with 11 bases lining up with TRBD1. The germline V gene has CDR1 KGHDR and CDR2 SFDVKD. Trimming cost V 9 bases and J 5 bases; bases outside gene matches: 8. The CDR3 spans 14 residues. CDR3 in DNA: TGTGCCACCCGGACAGGGGGCCATTCGGACGAGCAGTACTTC. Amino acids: CATRTGGHSDEQYF.